A selection of T cell receptor beta chains follows, all from one sample in a study of blood T cell repertoires in COVID-19. Libraries were prepared by immunoSEQ multiplex PCR; TCRdb keeps only in-frame clonotypes and omits some of them. The repertoire includes some 180,000 clones, 65% to 85% of them detected once, and about 6.7% sits in the top ten. Sequencing was carried out using peripheral blood. The receptors shown here come from a woman in her forties with COVID-19, enrolled during active disease. Each CDR3 is given with its conserved first and last residue. D genes are given only for firm matches. A clone size is listed for some rows: how often the clone was seen (once, few, many), or a class if it is expanded.

NA	TRBJ1-3	NA	TRBV6-5	CASSYTRGNTIYF	TGTGCCAGCAGCTACACGAGGGGAAACACCATATATTTT
NA	TRBJ1-1	NA	TRBV6-5	CASSYSPGDMNTEAFF	TGTGCCAGCAGTTATTCCCCAGGCGATATGAACACTGAAGCTTTCTTT
medium-sized	TRBJ2-7	TRBD2	TRBV5-1	CASSLDAGGPYEQYF	TGCGCCAGCAGCTTGGATGCGGGAGGGCCCTACGAGCAGTACTTC
once	TRBJ2-1	NA	TRBV9	CASSRGGATNNEQFF	TGTGCCAGCTCACGAGGAGGGGCTACCAACAATGAGCAGTTCTTC
few	TRBJ2-2	TRBD1	TRBV29-1	CSVGGPQGAVTGELFF	TGCAGCGTTGGTGGTCCGCAGGGGGCTGTTACCGGGGAGCTGTTTTTT
NA	TRBJ2-3	TRBD2	TRBV28	CASSLPLAGGSDTQYF	TGTGCCAGCAGTTTACCACTAGCGGGAGGGTCAGATACGCAGTATTTT
NA	TRBJ2-7	NA	TRBV14	CASSQVPGLGSSYEQYF	TGTGCCAGCAGCCAAGTCCCAGGGTTGGGTAGCTCCTACGAGCAGTACTTC
NA	TRBJ2-7	TRBD2	TRBV5-4	CASSLGTSLLTYEQYF	TGTGCCAGCAGCTTGGGGACTAGCCTCCTTACCTACGAGCAGTACTTC
once	TRBJ1-1	NA	TRBV6-5	CASTPNRVGTEAFF	TGTGCCAGCACCCCGAACAGGGTAGGCACTGAAGCTTTCTTT
NA	TRBJ2-7	NA	TRBV18	CASSPSRQIEQYF	TGTGCCAGCTCACCAAGTAGACAAATCGAGCAGTACTTC
NA	TRBJ1-1	NA	TRBV9	CASSGGGVNTEAFF	TGTGCCAGCAGCGGCGGAGGGGTGAACACTGAAGCTTTCTTT
NA	TRBJ2-2	NA	TRBV27	CASSWGRGTGELFF	TGTGCCAGCAGTTGGGGAAGGGGGACCGGGGAGCTGTTTTTT
NA	TRBJ1-1	NA	TRBV29-1	CSVDYPGRNTEAFF	TGCAGCGTTGATTATCCAGGGCGGAACACTGAAGCTTTCTTT
NA	TRBJ1-5	NA	TRBV21-1	CAKVFRGNQPQHF	TGTGCCAAAGTCTTCAGGGGGAATCAGCCCCAGCATTTT
NA	TRBJ2-1	NA	TRBV11-2	CASFAGGLYNEQFF	TGTGCCAGCTTCGCCGGAGGTCTCTACAATGAGCAGTTCTTC
NA	TRBJ1-2	NA	TRBV15	CATSISGGVGYTF	TGTGCCACCAGCATATCAGGCGGGGTTGGCTACACCTTC
NA	TRBJ1-2	NA	TRBV12-3/TRBV12-4	CASSVASHGYTF	TGTGCCAGCAGTGTGGCCTCCCATGGCTACACCTTC
NA	TRBJ1-1	NA	TRBV28	CASSSMNTEAFF	TGTGCCAGCAGTTCTATGAACACTGAAGCTTTCTTT
few	TRBJ2-7	TRBD1	TRBV5-1	CASSSGDSRSYEQYF	TGCGCCAGCAGCTCCGGGGACAGTAGATCCTACGAGCAGTACTTC
NA	TRBJ1-5	NA	TRBV15	CATSREGQGVQPQHF	TGTGCCACCAGCAGAGAGGGGCAGGGCGTCCAGCCCCAGCATTTT
NA	TRBJ2-7	NA	TRBV29-1	CSVLSGSSYEQYF	TGCAGCGTTCTGTCGGGAAGCTCCTACGAGCAGTACTTC
NA	TRBJ2-3	NA	TRBV7-2	CASSLAGSGGDTQYF	TGTGCCAGCAGCTTAGCGGGTAGCGGTGGGGATACGCAGTATTTT
NA	TRBJ2-6	TRBD1	TRBV19	CASSTQGARASGANVLTF	TGTGCCAGTAGTACACAGGGGGCGCGGGCCTCTGGGGCCAACGTCCTGACTTTC
few	TRBJ2-1	TRBD2	TRBV4-2	CASSQARGAGGYNEQFF	TGTGCCAGCAGCCAAGCCCGGGGAGCGGGAGGCTACAATGAGCAGTTCTTC
NA	TRBJ2-3	TRBD2	TRBV9	CASSGGTSGLTDTQYF	TGTGCCAGCAGCGGTGGGACTAGCGGCCTCACAGATACGCAGTATTTT
NA	TRBJ1-1	NA	TRBV7-6	CASSLDTTGNTEAFF	TGTGCCAGCAGCCTCGATACTACAGGGAACACTGAAGCTTTCTTT
NA	TRBJ1-2	NA	TRBV5-4	CASSLAGDILDGYTF	TGTGCCAGCAGCTTGGCGGGGGATATTTTAGATGGCTACACCTTC
NA	TRBJ1-4	NA	TRBV12-3/TRBV12-4	CASSPREKLFF	TGTGCCAGCAGCCCTCGGGAAAAACTGTTTTTT
once	TRBJ2-5	TRBD1	TRBV7-3	CASSLGGTGETQYF	TGTGCCAGCAGCTTGGGCGGGACAGGGGAGACCCAGTACTTC
NA	TRBJ2-2	NA	TRBV11-2	CASIGGGGVPGELFF	TGTGCCAGTATCGGAGGGGGCGGAGTGCCCGGGGAGCTGTTTTTT
NA	TRBJ2-3	NA	TRBV6-1	CASSDLARYTDTQYF	TGTGCCAGCAGTGACCTGGCGCGGTACACAGATACGCAGTATTTT
NA	TRBJ1-2	NA	TRBV27	CASRPGTNYGYTF	TGTGCCAGCAGGCCAGGAACGAACTATGGCTACACCTTC